This paragraph covers one T cell receptor beta chain sequence. Its antigen is unidentified. The PCR employed 60 Vbeta primers together with 13 Jbeta primers. Clones were read by immunoSEQ multiplex PCR, and TCRdb kept only the in-frame ones, dropping some. The table shows under 200,000 clones, with approximately 78% occurring only once. This sample is drawn from a study of cytomegalovirus exposure and HLA in healthy donors. Study-wide results and caveats: Later analysis showed most CMV-associated TCR beta chains appearing HLA-restricted.

V lost 10 bases and J lost 1, with 10 bases in between. The CDR3 length is 13 residues. Looked up from germline, CDR1 is MDHEN and CDR2 is SYDVKM. The clonotype was recovered from a girl aged 2-10 years in good health and CMV-seropositive. Sequencing was performed on PBMCs. The V call is TRBV28, the J call TRBJ2-2, with D perhaps matching TRBD1 (6 bases). CDR3 nucleotide sequence: TGTGCCACCGACAGGCGGAACACCGGGGAGCTGTTTTTT. Translated, it gives CATDRRNTGELFF. The full variable domain, rest sourced from reference TRBV28 and TRBJ2-2, is DVKVTQSSRYLVKRTGEKVFLECVQDMDHENMFWYRQDPGLGLRLIYFSYDVKMKEKGDIPEGYSVSREKKERFSLILESASTNQTSMYLCATDRRNTGELFFGEGSRLTVL.